Each of the 30 T cell receptor beta chains below was sequenced from the same sample in a study of CD8 T cells in ankylosing spondylitis. TCRdb recomputed calls from the 5' RACE reads with MiXCR, one row per CDR3 protein. Of about 450,000 distinct CDR3 sequences in the sample, 25% to 30% were seen once. These receptors have no identified antigens. Study findings and constraints: It appeared that ankylosing spondylitis blood was characterized by a TCR beta motif of several highly homologous variants.

The sequenced sample consisted of blood, either unsorted or a sorted T cell fraction (not recorded which). The receptors shown here come from a male donor with ankylosing spondylitis.

This clonotype was observed a handful of times. The genes are TRBV5-1 and TRBJ2-1, with 9 bases fitting TRBD2. Trimming at V came to 4 bases and at J to 6 bases, leaving 14 bases not matched to a gene. CDR3 length equals 17 residues. Germline V CDR1 and CDR2: SGHRS, YFSETQ. The CDR3 bases are TGCGCCAGCAGCGGGATAAACCTAGCGGGAAGGGGCAATGAGCAGTTCTTC. Protein product: CASSGINLAGRGNEQFF.

This chain connects TRBV7-7 to TRBJ2-1; 7 bases map to TRBD2. The CDR3 runs to 14 residues. The J segment lost 8 bases and the V segment lost 2 bases, leaving 6 bases of the junction unmatched. Germline V lookup: CDR1 SSHAT, CDR2 FNYEAQ (reference sequence). CDR3: CASSLRGGRDEQFF. CDR3 nucleotides: TGTGCCAGCAGCTTACGAGGCGGGAGAGATGAGCAGTTCTTC.

Only a few counts were recorded for this clonotype. This sequence joins TRBV28 and TRBJ2-7; TRBD2 matches at 7 bases. Germline assignment: CDR1 MDHEN and CDR2 SYDVKM. The CDR3 extends over 15 amino acids. Germline trimming cut 2 bases from V and 4 bases from J; bases unmatched to any gene: 8. CDR3 residues: CASSLRSASGYEQYF. In nucleotides, the CDR3 is TGTGCCAGCAGTTTACGGTCGGCTAGCGGATACGAGCAGTACTTC. The full variable domain, rest sourced from reference TRBV28 and TRBJ2-7, is DVKVTQSSRYLVKRTGEKVFLECVQDMDHENMFWYRQDPGLGLRLIYFSYDVKMKEKGDIPEGYSVSREKKERFSLILESASTNQTSMYLCASSLRSASGYEQYFGPGTRLTVT.

As regards this clonotype: This may arise from a read error, as a much more abundant clone is one base away. V usage is TRBV13 and J usage is TRBJ1-2, with TRBD1 identical over 9 bases. Germline V gene lookup returns CDR1 PRHDT and CDR2 FYEKMQ (reference sequence). The CDR3 runs to 14 residues. V lost 3 bases, J lost 4 bases, and 3 bases stayed unmatched. CDR3 amino acids: CASSFRDRAYGYTF. CDR3 DNA sequence: TGTGCCAGCAGCTTCCGGGACAGGGCCTATGGCTACACCTTC.

This clonotype was seen more than once but under ten times. DNA of the CDR3: TGTGCCACCAGCAGAGAGGGACGCAGAAACTATGGCTACACCTTC. Amino acid sequence: CATSREGRRNYGYTF. This chain joins TRBV15 and TRBJ1-2; possibly TRBD1 for D (5 bases). CDR1 and CDR2 (germline): LNHNV, YYDKDF (reference sequence). Trimming stripped 0 bases from V and 2 bases from J, with 10 bases between. The CDR3 sequence is 15 residues long.

The gene calls are TRBV10-3 and TRBJ2-1; the match to TRBD2 covers 9 bases. Looked up from germline, CDR1 is ENHRY and CDR2 is SYGVKD. Trimming at V came to 10 bases and at J to 5 bases, leaving 9 bases not matched to a gene. The CDR3 extends over 14 amino acids. CDR3 sequence: CATQTSGDHNEQFF. CDR3 in DNA: TGTGCCACCCAGACTAGCGGAGACCACAATGAGCAGTTCTTC.

This clonotype has just a few counts. This chain joins TRBV10-2 and TRBJ1-2; 7 bases line up with TRBD1. V trimming: 6 bases; J trimming: 6 bases; junction bases outside the gene matches: 13. This CDR3 has 15 amino acids. Germline V gene sequence: CDR1 WSHSY, CDR2 SAAADI. The CDR3 spells CASRALRGGIDGYTF. CDR3 in DNA: TGCGCCAGCAGAGCTCTGAGAGGGGGCATTGATGGCTACACCTTC.

This clonotype was detected only a few times. The chain joins TRBV29-1 to TRBJ2-1; possibly TRBD1 or TRBD2 for D (7 bases each). Trimming cost V 4 bases and J 5 bases, with 18 bases left between them. In germline, CDR1 is SQVTM, CDR2 ANQGSEA. This CDR3 is built from 15 residues. The DNA for the CDR3 is TGCAGCGTTGGGCGGGGGCAGGGGGTCAACAATGAGCAGTTCTTC. This encodes CSVGRGQGVNNEQFF.

CDR3 bases: TGCGCCAGCAGCTTCTCCGGGACAGGCGGGGACGAGCAGTACGTC. Its protein is CASSFSGTGGDEQYV. The rearrangement joins TRBV5-1 to TRBJ2-7, with 8 bases fitting TRBD1. With V trimmed by 2 bases and J by 5 bases, 9 bases remained unmatched. CDR1 is SGHRS, CDR2 YFSETQ, per germline. The CDR3 is made up of 15 amino acids.

V is TRBV12-3 or TRBV12-4 and J is TRBJ1-5, with a tentative D call TRBD1 (6 bases). Trimming cost V 5 bases and J 0 bases, with 23 bases left between them. The CDR3 extends over 19 amino acids. In DNA form, the CDR3 reads TGTGCCAGCAGTCCAAGGGGCAGGGGCCTATCCTTTAGCAATCAGCCCCAGCATTTT. Translated: CASSPRGRGLSFSNQPQHF.

The CDR3 region is CATRGQGILADTQYF. DNA of the CDR3: TGTGCCACCAGGGGACAGGGGATTTTGGCAGATACGCAGTATTTT. The chain combines TRBV24-1 with TRBJ2-3; 10 nucleotides match TRBD1. CDR3 length: 15 residues. The germline CDR1 and CDR2 sequences are KGHDR and SFDVKD. The V segment lost 7 bases and the J segment 4 bases; nucleotides outside the gene matches: 7.

The gene calls are TRBV4-1 and TRBJ2-3, with TRBD2 identical over 12 bases. The ends lost 8 bases at V and 2 bases at J; junction bases unmatched: 8. There are 16 residues in the CDR3. Per the germline V gene, CDR1 is MGHRA and CDR2 is YSYEKL. The CDR3 DNA reads as TGCGCCAGCCAATTTCTAGCGGGAGGGTTCACAGATACGCAGTATTTT. It encodes CASQFLAGGFTDTQYF.

This clonotype has only a few counts. The chain has TRBV5-1 and TRBJ2-1; D is ambiguous. The V gene lost 1 base and the J gene lost 4 bases, with 9 bases spanning the gap. CDR1 is SGHRS and CDR2 is YFSETQ in the germline V gene. This CDR3 is 14 amino acids long. The CDR3 nucleotides are TGCGCCAGCAGCTTGTATCTCAGGTACAATGAGCAGTTCTTC. It encodes CASSLYLRYNEQFF. Filled out from reference TRBV5-1 and TRBJ2-1, the complete variable domain reads KAGVTQTPRYLIKTRGQQVTLSCSPISGHRSVSWYQQTPGQGLQFLFEYFSETQRNKGNFPGRFSGRQFSNSRSEMNVSTLELGDSALYLCASSLYLRYNEQFFGPGTRLTVL.

Ten or more counts support this clonotype. The chain recombines TRBV3-1 with TRBJ2-6; possibly TRBD1 for D (5 bases). The CDR3 runs 20 residues. V was cut by 0 bases and J by 0 bases, with 18 bases left in between. Germline lookup yields CDR1 LGHDT and CDR2 YNNKEL (reference sequence). The CDR3 coding sequence is TGTGCCAGCAGCCAAGACCGTCTAAAGGGTCAGGGCTCTGGGGCCAACGTCCTGACTTTC. This encodes CASSQDRLKGQGSGANVLTF.

The chain employs TRBV29-1 and TRBJ2-2; D is undetermined. Germline V gives CDR1 SQVTM, CDR2 ANQGSEA. The V end lost 3 bases, the J end lost 5 bases, and 10 bases lay between the germline ends. The CDR3 contains 13 residues. The CDR3 DNA is TGCAGCGTTGAGTTACAAACGACCGGGGAGCTGTTTTTT. Translating it yields CSVELQTTGELFF.

The J gene is TRBJ2-7, the V gene TRBV5-1; D could derive from TRBD1 or TRBD2 (5 bases each). Germline V CDR1 and CDR2: SGHRS, YFSETQ. V dropped 0 bases and J dropped 6 bases, with 16 bases sitting between them. The CDR3 covers 15 residues. The CDR3 region has the DNA TGCGCCAGCAGCTTGGGGGACCCCTCCCTGTTCGAGCAGTACGTC. This codes for CASSLGDPSLFEQYV.

The chain links TRBV20-1 to TRBJ2-3; maybe TRBD2 (5 bases). The germline V gene has CDR1 DFQATT and CDR2 SNEGSKA (reference sequence). Trimming pared 6 bases from V and 5 bases from J, leaving 12 bases between. This CDR3 region has 12 residues. This CDR3 reads CSALWELDTQYF. The CDR3 region has the DNA TGCAGTGCGCTCTGGGAGTTAGATACGCAGTATTTT.

The V and J genes are TRBV7-2 and TRBJ1-2, with 8 bases that match TRBD1. This CDR3 contains 14 residues. The germline V gene has CDR1 SGHTA and CDR2 FQGNSA. Trimming cost V 5 bases and J 2 bases; bases outside gene matches: 4. CDR3: CASSTTGANYGYTF. DNA of the CDR3: TGTGCCAGCAGCACGACAGGGGCCAACTATGGCTACACCTTC.

V is TRBV15 and J is TRBJ2-3; D gene uncertain. There are 17 residues in the CDR3. From germline, CDR1 is LNHNV and CDR2 YYDKDF (reference sequence). V shed 0 bases and J shed 0 bases, with 13 bases lying between them. Here the CDR3 reads CATSRDKGGGSTDTQYF. The CDR3 region has the DNA TGTGCCACCAGCAGAGATAAGGGCGGCGGAAGCACAGATACGCAGTATTTT. Complete variable domain (other parts from reference TRBV15 and TRBJ2-3): DAMVIQNPRYQVTQFGKPVTLSCSQTLNHNVMYWYQQKSSQAPKLLFHYYDKDFNNEADTPDNFQSRRPNTSFCFLDIRSPGLGDTAMYLCATSRDKGGGSTDTQYFGPGTRLTVL.

The chain links TRBV6-5 to TRBJ1-5; D gene uncertain. Germline V CDR1 and CDR2: MNHEY, SVGAGI. V shed 3 bases and J shed 2 bases, with 11 bases lying between them. The CDR3 contains 15 residues. The CDR3 DNA reads TGTGCCAGCAGTTATCGACCTGGGGGCAATCAGCCCCAGCATTTT. Its translation: CASSYRPGGNQPQHF.

This clonotype was found a few times. This chain links TRBV27 with TRBJ2-1, with D uncertain. The CDR3 contains 13 residues. V lost 7 bases and J lost 7, with 14 bases in between. Germline CDR1 MNHEY, CDR2 SMNVEV (reference sequence). Here the CDR3 DNA reads TGTGCCAGCAAGTTTTCTGGGGTTAATGAGCAGTTCTTC. Translating it yields CASKFSGVNEQFF.

The V gene is TRBV29-1, the J gene TRBJ1-4; 7 bases are shared with TRBD1. Germline lookup yields CDR1 SQVTM and CDR2 ANQGSEA. V lost 0 bases to trimming and J lost 8 bases; unmatched junction nucleotides: 6. CDR3 length: 14 amino acids. The CDR3 is CSVEDRGLSEKLFF. CDR3 nucleotides: TGCAGCGTTGAAGATAGGGGGCTATCCGAAAAACTGTTTTTT.

This clonotype has only a few counts. J is TRBJ1-2 and V is TRBV24-1; no definite D call. This CDR3 spans 12 amino acids. V was cut by 4 bases and J by 4 bases, with 6 bases left in between. CDR1 KGHDR and CDR2 SFDVKD come from the germline V gene. The CDR3 DNA reads TGTGCCACCAGTGACCCATTCTATGGCTACACCTTC. As protein: CATSDPFYGYTF.

This clonotype was seen a few times. The chain couples TRBV14 to TRBJ2-1; D uncertain. This CDR3 is 15 amino acids long. Germline assignment: CDR1 SGHDN and CDR2 FVKESK. V lost 0 bases to trimming and J lost 8 bases, with 14 bases between them. The CDR3, as DNA: TGTGCCAGCAGCCAAGACATGACTCTGGGTGATGAGCAGTTCTTC. It translates to CASSQDMTLGDEQFF.

V gene TRBV3-1 combines with J gene TRBJ2-7; 10 bases fit TRBD1. CDR3 length: 13 residues. The V gene end was trimmed by 10 bases and the J gene end by 6 bases; junction bases not matched to a gene: 9. Germline lookup yields CDR1 LGHDT and CDR2 YNNKEL (reference sequence). CDR3 nucleotide sequence: TGTGCCATCGAAACGGACAGGGGGTTCGAGCAGTACGTC. Amino acid sequence: CAIETDRGFEQYV.

V usage is TRBV29-1 and J usage is TRBJ2-5, with 7 positions matching TRBD1. Losses at the gene ends were 3 bases for V and 0 bases for J; bases not matched to a gene: 1. Germline V gene data show CDR1 as SQVTM and CDR2 as ANQGSEA. This CDR3 is built from 13 residues. For the CDR3, the DNA is TGCAGCGTTGATCAGGGGGACCAAGAGACCCAGTACTTC. Its protein product is CSVDQGDQETQYF.

The rearrangement joins TRBV7-2 to TRBJ2-4; the match to TRBD1 covers 7 bases. The CDR3 runs 15 residues. The trim removed 5 bases at V and 0 bases at J, leaving 4 bases unmatched. The germline V gene has CDR1 SGHTA and CDR2 FQGNSA. The CDR3 DNA is TGTGCCAGCAGCCGGGACAGCACAGCCAAAAACATTCAGTACTTC. Its protein product is CASSRDSTAKNIQYF.

In this sample, this clonotype turned up a few times. This chain links TRBV12-3 or TRBV12-4 with TRBJ1-1; 7 bases are shared with TRBD1. V lost 6 bases to trimming and J lost 4 bases; unmatched junction nucleotides: 8. This CDR3 contains 14 residues. The CDR3 DNA reads as TGTGCCAGCAGGACGACAGGGACGGCCACTGAAGCTTTCTTT. It specifies CASRTTGTATEAFF.

This clonotype showed up just a few times. The chain combines TRBV5-1 with TRBJ1-1, with D perhaps TRBD1 (5 bases). This CDR3 comprises 15 residues. Germline lookup yields CDR1 SGHRS and CDR2 YFSETQ. The germline V and J ends were trimmed by 0 bases and 5 bases, with 14 bases remaining between them. CDR3 sequence reads: CASSLAGAGRTEAFF. CDR3 sequence (DNA): TGCGCCAGCAGCTTGGCCGGGGCAGGGAGGACTGAAGCTTTCTTT.

This clonotype has only a few counts. The J gene is TRBJ1-5, the V gene TRBV15, with no clear D. The V end lost 9 bases, the J end lost 4 bases, and 10 bases lay between the germline ends. CDR1 is LNHNV and CDR2 is YYDKDF in the germline V gene (reference sequence). The CDR3 is 12 amino acids. CDR3 nucleotides: TGTGCCACGGGGAATAGGAATCAGCCCCAGCATTTT. Its protein is CATGNRNQPQHF.